This T cell receptor beta chain was recorded in a study of blood T cells in healthy people across ages. General study results and limits: TCR beta diversity, measured per million T cells, fell in a roughly linear way with age.

The CDR3 has 16 residues. V lost 7 bases to trimming and J lost 2 bases; unmatched junction nucleotides: 9. Germline V CDR1 and CDR2: MGHDK, SYGVNS. A second PCR of roughly 7 to 11 cycles used a sample-barcoded 5' primer and a J-beta primer mix. The yield of each sample was at least 2.5 million CDR3-containing paired-end reads. TCRdb reanalysed the 5' RACE reads using MiXCR and keeps one entry per CDR3 protein. The repertoire has approximately 940,000 distinct CDR3 sequences, about 48% of them found once; the top ten carry over 10%. This clonotype was counted only a few times. Its antigen is still unknown. Healthy individuals of Caucasian origin from Russia, aged 6 to 90, served as donors. Approximately 9.4 milliliters was the volume of peripheral blood drawn from each donor.

The J gene is TRBJ2-1, the V gene TRBV25-1; 9 bases agree with TRBD2. The material sequenced was blood. The clonotype comes from a man aged 30 to 45 in good health. The CDR3 sequence: CASMRRGGRAYNEQFF. The CDR3 DNA reads TGTGCCAGCATGAGGCGGGGGGGCCGAGCCTACAATGAGCAGTTCTTC. Drawing the rest from reference TRBV25-1 and TRBJ2-1, the complete variable domain is EADIYQTPRYLVIGTGKKITLECSQTMGHDKMYWYQQDPGMELHLIHYSYGVNSTEKGDLSSESTVSRIRTEHFPLTLESARPSHTSQYLCASMRRGGRAYNEQFFGPGTRLTVL.